Below, 16 T cell receptor beta chains from the same sample are listed, as sequenced in a study of glioma-infiltrating T cells. The iRepertoire nested amplicon-rescue multiplex PCR amplified TCR alpha and beta CDR3s from RNA. TCRdb passed the multiplex PCR reads through MiXCR, listing each CDR3 protein once. The table includes roughly 200,000 distinct CDR3 sequences, about 32% detected once. Sequenced input: glioma tissue, nonneoplastic brain tissue, or PBMCs (not recorded which). These TCRs come from a human donor with low-grade glioma or glioblastoma, undergoing nonglioma brain surgery, or in good health (not recorded which).

Ten or more counts support this clonotype. The rearrangement joins TRBV6-1 to TRBJ1-4; D perhaps matches TRBD1 (5 bases). The germline V gene has CDR1 MNHNS and CDR2 SASEGT. V gave up 3 bases and J gave up 7 bases, with 12 bases separating them. The CDR3 is 14 amino acids. This CDR3 is CASSDGRDFEKLFF. The CDR3 DNA reads as TGTGCCAGCAGTGATGGCAGGGATTTTGAAAAACTGTTTTTT.

This clonotype was counted a single time. A much larger clone is a single base away; this may be a read error. The chain uses TRBV4-1 and TRBJ2-2; D is uncertain. The CDR3 consists of 13 residues. The ends were cut back, 5 bases at V and 2 bases at J, with 6 bases in the middle. From germline, CDR1 is MGHRA and CDR2 YSYEKL. CDR3: CASSKANTGELFF. In DNA, the CDR3 is TGCGCCAGCAGCAAAGCCAACACCGGGGAGCTGTTTTTT.

The rearrangement links TRBV9 to TRBJ2-1, with TRBD2 as a possible D gene (5 bases). CDR1 SGDLS and CDR2 YYNGEE come from the germline V gene. The germline V and J ends were trimmed by 3 bases and 9 bases, with 16 bases remaining between them. The CDR3 runs to 14 residues. DNA for the CDR3: TGTGCCAGCAGCGCTGAGGACTTTCCGGGTGAGCAGTTCTTC. Its protein product is CASSAEDFPGEQFF.

The rearrangement links TRBV2 to TRBJ1-1; no clear D gene. The length of the CDR3 is 12 residues. In germline, CDR1 is SNHLY, CDR2 FYNNEI. Deletions cut 10 bases from V and 6 bases from J, with 15 bases between. Here the CDR3 reads CATSRLGPEAFF. The CDR3 DNA follows: TGTGCCACCAGCCGGTTGGGCCCTGAAGCTTTCTTT.

This clonotype has a count of ten or more. This chain joins TRBV6-1 and TRBJ2-2; D remains ambiguous. Deletions cut 1 base from V and 2 bases from J, with 5 bases between. The CDR3 contains 14 residues. Germline V gene sequence: CDR1 MNHNS, CDR2 SASEGT. The CDR3 sequence: CASSEGVNTGELFF. The CDR3 nucleotides are TGTGCCAGCAGTGAAGGAGTAAACACCGGGGAGCTGTTTTTT.

J is TRBJ2-2 and V is TRBV4-1; D may be TRBD2 (6 bases). V gave up 6 bases and J gave up 2 bases, with 16 bases separating them. The CDR3 runs 16 residues. Germline V gives CDR1 MGHRA, CDR2 YSYEKL. The CDR3 coding sequence is TGCGCCAGCAGAGTATCCGGAGGGTCAAACACCGGGGAGCTGTTTTTT. Translation gives CASRVSGGSNTGELFF.

The rearrangement joins TRBV27 to TRBJ1-5, with TRBD1 matching over 7 bases. CDR1 is MNHEY and CDR2 is SMNVEV in the germline V gene (reference sequence). V was pared by 10 bases and J by 1 base, with 4 bases of the junction left unmatched. This CDR3 spans 13 amino acids. The CDR3 DNA sequence: TGTGCCATTACGACAGGGAGCAATCAGCCCCAGCATTTT. This encodes CAITTGSNQPQHF.

At least ten counts were recorded for this clonotype. V and J are TRBV20-1 and TRBJ2-3; maybe TRBD2 (6 bases). The germline gives CDR1 DFQATT, CDR2 SNEGSKA (reference sequence). The CDR3 is 13 residues long. The DNA for the CDR3 is TGCAGCCCAAGGAGGGGTAGCACAGATACGCAGTATTTT. Protein sequence: CSPRRGSTDTQYF.

This clonotype was seen repeatedly, ten times or more. The V gene is TRBV7-9, the J gene TRBJ1-2; 7 nucleotides align to TRBD1. The CDR3 covers 14 residues. V shed 5 bases, J shed 2 bases, and the junction held 5 bases outside the gene matches. CDR1 and CDR2 (germline): SEHNR, FQNEAQ (reference sequence). CDR3 nucleotides: TGTGCCAGCAGCCCTAGACAGGGCAACTATGGCTACACCTTC. Its protein product is CASSPRQGNYGYTF.

The rearrangement links TRBV19 to TRBJ1-5; the D is unclear. V was shortened by 5 bases and J by 2 bases, with 13 bases between the two germline ends. This CDR3 is built from 15 residues. The V gene's germline CDR1 is LNHDA and CDR2 SQIVND (reference sequence). The CDR3 reads CASSASGRGNQPQHF. The CDR3 DNA sequence: TGTGCCAGTAGTGCGTCCGGACGGGGCAATCAGCCCCAGCATTTT.

This clonotype was recorded at least ten times. The V gene is TRBV18, the J gene TRBJ2-5; the match to TRBD1 covers 7 bases. V lost 1 base, J lost 2 bases, and 4 bases stayed unmatched. The CDR3 length is 15 residues. The V gene's germline CDR1 is KGHSH and CDR2 LQKENI. The CDR3 sequence is CASSPRAGGQETQYF. CDR3 DNA: TGTGCCAGCTCACCACGGGCAGGGGGACAAGAGACCCAGTACTTC.

In its sample, this clonotype was seen once. The junction and the germline gene differ at one end; a read error may be behind it. The chain uses TRBV4-3 and TRBJ2-3; D perhaps matches TRBD1 (5 bases). CDR3 length: 19 amino acids. From germline, CDR1 is LGHNA and CDR2 YSLEER. CDR3 protein: CASIQDFRFRNRNAVTQYF. The CDR3 DNA reads as TGCGCCAGCATCCAAGATTTTCGGTTCAGGAACAGGAACGCAGTTACGCAGTATTTT.

This clonotype was recorded at least ten times. The genes are TRBV4-1 and TRBJ2-7; D not resolved. V was pared by 3 bases and J by 0 bases, with 15 bases between. CDR1 MGHRA and CDR2 YSYEKL come from the germline V gene. The CDR3 totals 16 residues. As DNA, the CDR3 is TGCGCCAGCAGCCAGGTTTTAGTCACCACCTCCTACGAGCAGTACTTC. It encodes CASSQVLVTTSYEQYF.

As concerns this clonotype: A much larger clone differs by one base, so this may be a read error. The genes are TRBV7-2 and TRBJ1-5; the D gene is possibly TRBD1 (5 bases). V lost 7 bases, J lost 9 bases, and 16 bases lay in between. The CDR3 sequence is 13 residues long. The germline CDR1 and CDR2 sequences are SGHTA and FQGNSA. The CDR3 DNA is TGTGCCAGCACCCTAGGGACGGGGGGGCCCCAGCATTTT. Amino acids: CASTLGTGGPQHF.

At least ten counts were recorded for this clonotype. The V call is TRBV7-2, the J call TRBJ1-3; D perhaps matches TRBD1 (6 bases). The CDR3 is 18 residues long. The V end lost 1 base, the J end lost 0 bases, and 16 bases lay between the germline ends. Germline V gene data show CDR1 as SGHTA and CDR2 as FQGNSA. This chain's CDR3 is CASSLEAGGPSSGNTIYF. The CDR3 DNA reads as TGTGCCAGCAGCTTAGAAGCGGGGGGGCCGAGCTCTGGAAACACCATATATTTT.

This clonotype was seen repeatedly, ten times or more. The CDR3 DNA follows: TGTGCCAGCGGGACTGCCACAGATACGCAGTATTTT. Its protein product is CASGTATDTQYF. The rearrangement joins TRBV7-3 to TRBJ2-3; D may be TRBD2 (6 bases). V gave up 8 bases and J gave up 2 bases, with 8 bases separating them. CDR3 size: 12 residues. The germline V gene encodes CDR1 SGHTA and CDR2 FQGTGA.